This passage covers 12 T cell receptor beta chains from one sample sequenced in a study of OX40 agonist ivuxolimab in advanced cancers. Method: immunoSEQ multiplex PCR; TCRdb's copy keeps in-frame clones and lacks some. The table records 70,000 to 90,000 clones, about 88% of them present only once. Source: CD4+ or CD8+ T cells sorted from blood, taken in a trial of the OX40 agonist ivuxolimab. The receptors were gathered from an adult with an advanced solid tumor such as melanoma, head and neck, liver or kidney cancer.

This clone is a singleton in its sample. The chain couples TRBV7-2 to TRBJ2-1, with 8 bases aligning to TRBD2. V dropped 6 bases and J dropped 5; count of bases not matched to a gene: 6. Germline V CDR1 and CDR2: SGHTA, FQGNSA. The CDR3 consists of 14 residues. The CDR3: CASSFTGLDNEQFF. As DNA, the CDR3 is TGTGCCAGCAGTTTCACGGGACTAGACAATGAGCAGTTCTTC.

The table lists this clone with a count of one. The rearrangement uses TRBV6-6 and TRBJ2-4; D not resolved. The germline V gene encodes CDR1 MNHNY and CDR2 SVGAGI (reference sequence). V gave up 7 bases and J gave up 4 bases, with 14 bases separating them. The CDR3 is 14 amino acids. CDR3 DNA: TGTGCCAGCAACTCAGTAGGGAAGAAAAACATTCAGTACTTC. Translation gives CASNSVGKKNIQYF.

V is TRBV6-5 and J is TRBJ1-1, with D hard to call. Per germline, CDR1 MNHEY and CDR2 SVGAGI. V lost 5 bases and J lost 11, with 18 bases in between. This CDR3 comprises 13 residues. The chain's CDR3 is CASSPTPSMEAFF. DNA for the CDR3: TGTGCCAGCAGTCCTACGCCCAGTATGGAGGCTTTCTTT.

The rearrangement joins TRBV9 to TRBJ2-3, with 10 positions matching TRBD2. CDR1 is SGDLS and CDR2 is YYNGEE in the germline V gene. J lost 2 bases, V lost 3 bases, and 3 bases had no gene match. The CDR3 is 15 amino acids. In DNA, the CDR3 is TGTGCCAGCAGCGCCCTAGCGGGGGTCACAGATACGCAGTATTTT. This gives the protein CASSALAGVTDTQYF.

The rearrangement links TRBV6-6 to TRBJ1-1; no clear D. There are 15 residues in the CDR3. Trimming removed 1 base from V and 6 bases from J, with 15 bases in between. Looked up from germline, CDR1 is MNHNY and CDR2 is SVGAGI (reference sequence). CDR3 in amino acids: CASSYLPLDTSEAFF. The DNA for the CDR3 is TGTGCCAGCAGTTACTTACCTCTAGATACTTCTGAAGCTTTCTTT.

The V and J genes are TRBV30 and TRBJ1-1; D not certain. V shed 2 bases and J shed 8 bases, with 12 bases lying between them. The V gene's germline CDR1 is GTSNPN and CDR2 SVGIG (reference sequence). The CDR3 runs to 12 residues. CDR3 region: CAWSFLDSEAFF. The CDR3 DNA is TGTGCCTGGAGTTTCCTCGACTCCGAAGCTTTCTTT.

The V and J genes are TRBV14 and TRBJ2-5, with D unclear. The CDR3 has 19 residues. Deletions cut 1 base from V and 2 bases from J, with 23 bases between. Germline V gene data show CDR1 as SGHDN and CDR2 as FVKESK. For the CDR3, the DNA is TGTGCCAGCAGCCAAGCGGCATTCACGTCGTATGCACGTCAAGAGACCCAGTACTTC. This translates into CASSQAAFTSYARQETQYF.

The V gene is TRBV2, the J gene TRBJ2-3, with 8 positions matching TRBD2. With 6 bases clipped from V and 11 bases from J, the junction kept 7 bases outside the gene matches. Germline V CDR1 and CDR2: SNHLY, FYNNEI. The CDR3 has 12 residues. The CDR3 DNA reads as TGTGCCAGCAGATTACTAGCGGAGGTGCAGTATTTT. Encoded protein: CASRLLAEVQYF.

The CDR3 here is CASSPKPVVGGSTGWEDNEQFF. Here the CDR3 DNA reads TGCGCCAGCAGCCCCAAACCGGTCGTAGGAGGGTCAACAGGGTGGGAGGACAATGAGCAGTTCTTC. The rearrangement joins TRBV4-3 to TRBJ2-1; D tentatively fits TRBD1 or TRBD2 (6 bases each). V was clipped by 4 bases and J by 5 bases, with 36 bases between them. Germline CDR1 and CDR2: LGHNA and YSLEER. The CDR3 is 22 amino acids.

The genes are TRBV6-6 and TRBJ2-7; no clear D gene. This CDR3 has 12 residues. Trimming shortened V by 6 bases and J by 5 bases, and 11 bases separated the two germline ends. CDR1 and CDR2 (germline): MNHNY, SVGAGI (reference sequence). In DNA, the CDR3 is TGTGCCAGCAGCCGGCCGAGGAACGAGCAGTACTTC. Residues: CASSRPRNEQYF.

The chain has TRBV11-3 and TRBJ1-2; a weak D match, TRBD1 (5 bases). Germline assignment: CDR1 SGHNT and CDR2 YENEEA. Trimming pared 3 bases from V and 7 bases from J, leaving 15 bases between. CDR3 length: 14 amino acids. The CDR3 is CASSFPRDLRGYTF. CDR3 coding DNA: TGTGCCAGCAGCTTTCCCCGGGACCTTCGTGGCTACACCTTC.

The rearrangement links TRBV20-1 to TRBJ2-7; D is undetermined. The V and J ends lost 6 bases and 4 bases respectively, with 10 bases between them. CDR3 length: 11 residues. Germline CDR1 DFQATT, CDR2 SNEGSKA (reference sequence). CDR3 sequence: CSARRAYEQYF. The DNA of the CDR3 is TGCAGTGCCCGAAGGGCATACGAGCAGTACTTC.